This T cell receptor beta chain appears in the sequencing data of a study of identical twins. Study-wide results and limits: Out-of-frame alpha sequences that twins shared showed excess low generation probability. Fewer insertions were carried by abundant cord blood beta clonotypes, but none was seen in memory repertoires.

V was clipped by 3 bases and J by 7 bases, with 16 bases between them. The CDR3 sequence is 15 residues long. Per germline, CDR1 DFQATT and CDR2 SNEGSKA (reference sequence). TCRdb redid the calling of the 5' RACE reads with MiXCR, one entry per CDR3 protein. The sample consists of 1.5 million or so distinct CDR3 sequences, less than 35% of them appearing once. Remarks on this clonotype: What it binds is not known.

The receptor's source is a newborn girl in good health. Source material: cord blood. The V gene is TRBV20-1, the J gene TRBJ1-6; TRBD1 might be the D (5 bases). CDR3 region: CSASTGDSGNSPLHF. CDR3 nucleotides: TGCAGTGCTAGTACAGGCGACTCAGGCAATTCACCCCTCCACTTT.